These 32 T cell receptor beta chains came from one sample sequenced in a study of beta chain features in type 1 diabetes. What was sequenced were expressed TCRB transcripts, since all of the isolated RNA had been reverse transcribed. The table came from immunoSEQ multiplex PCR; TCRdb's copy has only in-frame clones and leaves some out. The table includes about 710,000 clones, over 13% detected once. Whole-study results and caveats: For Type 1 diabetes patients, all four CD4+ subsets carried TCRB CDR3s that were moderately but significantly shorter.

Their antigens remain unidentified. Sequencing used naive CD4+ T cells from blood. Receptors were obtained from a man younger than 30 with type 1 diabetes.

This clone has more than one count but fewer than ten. The CDR3 loop reads CSAARTLEQYF. The CDR3 DNA reads TGCAGTGCCGCCCGGACATTGGAGCAGTACTTC. This sequence joins TRBV20-1 and TRBJ2-7; D may be TRBD1 (5 bases). The CDR3 covers 11 residues. Germline values: CDR1 DFQATT, CDR2 SNEGSKA (reference sequence). Deletions cut 6 bases from V and 7 bases from J, with 13 bases between.

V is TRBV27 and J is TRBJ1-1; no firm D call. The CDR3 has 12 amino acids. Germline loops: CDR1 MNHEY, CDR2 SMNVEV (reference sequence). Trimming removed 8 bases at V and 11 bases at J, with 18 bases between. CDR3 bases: TGTGCCAGCGGCTTGGACCGCCGAAGGGCTTTCTTT. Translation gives CASGLDRRRAFF.

The CDR3 region is CASSVAGTGGAEQYF. The DNA of the CDR3 is TGTGCCAGCAGCGTAGCGGGGACAGGGGGCGCAGAGCAGTACTTC. The chain joins TRBV9 to TRBJ2-7, with TRBD1 matching 12 bases. The J segment lost 7 bases and the V segment lost 0 bases, leaving 5 bases of the junction unmatched. In germline, CDR1 is SGDLS, CDR2 YYNGEE. This CDR3 comprises 15 residues.

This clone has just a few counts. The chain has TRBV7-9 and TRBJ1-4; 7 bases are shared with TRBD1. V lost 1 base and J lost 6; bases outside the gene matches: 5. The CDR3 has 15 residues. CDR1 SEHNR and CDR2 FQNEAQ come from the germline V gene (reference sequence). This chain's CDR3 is CASSLVGTGDEKLFF. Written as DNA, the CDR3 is TGTGCCAGCAGCTTAGTTGGTACAGGGGATGAAAAACTGTTTTTT.

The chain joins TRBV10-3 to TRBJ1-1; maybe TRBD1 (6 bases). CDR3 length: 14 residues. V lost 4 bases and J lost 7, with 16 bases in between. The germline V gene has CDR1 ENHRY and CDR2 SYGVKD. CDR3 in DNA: TGTGCCATCAGTGGTTCCACCGGGACACATGAAGCTTTCTTT. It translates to CAISGSTGTHEAFF.

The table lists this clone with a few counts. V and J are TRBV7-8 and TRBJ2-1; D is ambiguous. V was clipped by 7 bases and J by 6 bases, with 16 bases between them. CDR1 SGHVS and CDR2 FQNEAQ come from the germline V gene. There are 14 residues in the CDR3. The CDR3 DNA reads TGTGCCAGCAAATTATCCCTACCTGGCAATGAGCAGTTCTTC. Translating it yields CASKLSLPGNEQFF. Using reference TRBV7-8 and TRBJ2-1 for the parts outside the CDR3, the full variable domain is GAGVSQSPRYKVAKRGQDVALRCDPISGHVSLFWYQQALGQGPEFLTYFQNEAQLDKSGLPSDRFFAERPEGSVSTLKIQRTQQEDSAVYLCASKLSLPGNEQFFGPGTRLTVL.

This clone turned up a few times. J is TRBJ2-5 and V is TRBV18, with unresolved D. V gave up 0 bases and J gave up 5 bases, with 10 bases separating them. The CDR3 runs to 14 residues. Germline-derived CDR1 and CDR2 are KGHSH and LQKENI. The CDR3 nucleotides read TGTGCCAGCTCACCACCGGTCAGGACGGAGACCCAGTACTTC. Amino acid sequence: CASSPPVRTETQYF. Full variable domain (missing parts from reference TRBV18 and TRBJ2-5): NAGVMQNPRHLVRRRGQEARLRCSPMKGHSHVYWYRQLPEEGLKFMVYLQKENIIDESGMPKERFSAEFPKEGPSILRIQQVVRGDSAAYFCASSPPVRTETQYFGPGTRLLVL.

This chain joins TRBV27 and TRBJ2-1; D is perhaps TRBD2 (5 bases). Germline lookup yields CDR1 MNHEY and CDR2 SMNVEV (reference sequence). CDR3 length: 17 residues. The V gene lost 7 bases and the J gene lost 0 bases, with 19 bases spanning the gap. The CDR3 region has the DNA TGTGCCAGCAAGGGCAAGGCGGGCGCAGGCTCCTACAATGAGCAGTTCTTC. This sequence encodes CASKGKAGAGSYNEQFF.

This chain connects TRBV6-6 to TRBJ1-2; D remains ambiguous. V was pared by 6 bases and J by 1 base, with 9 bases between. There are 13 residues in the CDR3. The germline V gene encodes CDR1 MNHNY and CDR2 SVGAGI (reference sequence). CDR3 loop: CASRPGINYGYTF. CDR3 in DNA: TGTGCCAGCAGGCCGGGAATTAACTATGGCTACACCTTC.

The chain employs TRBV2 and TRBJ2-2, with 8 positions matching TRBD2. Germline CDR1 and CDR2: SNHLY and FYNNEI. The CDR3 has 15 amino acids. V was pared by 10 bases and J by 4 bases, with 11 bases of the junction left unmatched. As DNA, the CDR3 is TGTGCCACTCGGGAGCGGGAGAGTTCCACCGGGGAGCTGTTTTTT. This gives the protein CATRERESSTGELFF. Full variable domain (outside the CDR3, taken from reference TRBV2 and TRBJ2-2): EPEVTQTPSHQVTQMGQEVILRCVPISNHLYFYWYRQILGQKVEFLVSFYNNEISEKSEIFDDQFSVERPDGSNFTLKIRSTKLEDSAMYFCATRERESSTGELFFGEGSRLTVL.

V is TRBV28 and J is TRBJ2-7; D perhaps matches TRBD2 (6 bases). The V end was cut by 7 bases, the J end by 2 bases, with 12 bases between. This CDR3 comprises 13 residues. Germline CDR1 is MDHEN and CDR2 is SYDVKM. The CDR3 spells CASTNGGAYEQYF. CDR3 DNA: TGTGCCAGCACTAATGGAGGGGCCTACGAGCAGTACTTC.

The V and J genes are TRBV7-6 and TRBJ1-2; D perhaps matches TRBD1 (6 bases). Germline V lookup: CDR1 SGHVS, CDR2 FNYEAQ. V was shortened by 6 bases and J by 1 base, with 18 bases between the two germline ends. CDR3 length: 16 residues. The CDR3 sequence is CASRPGADEINYGYTF. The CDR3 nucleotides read TGTGCCAGCAGGCCGGGGGCCGATGAGATTAACTATGGCTACACCTTC.

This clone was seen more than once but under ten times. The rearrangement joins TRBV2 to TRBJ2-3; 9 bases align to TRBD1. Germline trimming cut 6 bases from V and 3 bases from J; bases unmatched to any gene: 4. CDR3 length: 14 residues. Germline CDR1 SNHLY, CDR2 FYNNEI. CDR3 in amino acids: CASRQTGGTDTQYF. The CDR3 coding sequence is TGTGCCAGCAGGCAGACAGGGGGAACAGATACGCAGTATTTT.

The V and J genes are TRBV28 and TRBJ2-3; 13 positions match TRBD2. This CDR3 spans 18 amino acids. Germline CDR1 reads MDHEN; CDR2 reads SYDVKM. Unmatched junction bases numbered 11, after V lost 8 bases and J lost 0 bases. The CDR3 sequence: CASSLAGLAGSSTDTQYF. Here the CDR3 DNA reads TGTGCCAGCTCTCTCGCGGGACTAGCGGGGTCTAGCACAGATACGCAGTATTTT.

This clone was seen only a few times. CDR3 nucleotides: TGTGCCAGCAGCTTTTGGGCCAGGACGAACACTGAAGCTTTCTTT. Protein product: CASSFWARTNTEAFF. The chain has TRBV5-6 and TRBJ1-1, with D unclear. The germline V gene encodes CDR1 SGHDT and CDR2 YYEEEE. Deletions cut 2 bases from V and 1 base from J, with 12 bases between. The CDR3 sequence is 15 residues long.

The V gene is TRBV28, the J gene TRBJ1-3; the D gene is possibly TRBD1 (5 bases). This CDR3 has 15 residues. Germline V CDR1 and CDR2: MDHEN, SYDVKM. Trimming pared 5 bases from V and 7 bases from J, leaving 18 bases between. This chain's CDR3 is CASSRDSGIGNTIYF. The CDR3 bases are TGTGCCAGCAGTCGGGACTCAGGGATCGGGAACACCATATATTTT.

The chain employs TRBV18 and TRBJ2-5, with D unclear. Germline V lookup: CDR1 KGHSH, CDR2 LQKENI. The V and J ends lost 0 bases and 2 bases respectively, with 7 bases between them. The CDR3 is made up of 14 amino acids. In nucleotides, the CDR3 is TGTGCCAGCTCACCACCGGAGCCACAAGAGACCCAGTACTTC. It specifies CASSPPEPQETQYF.

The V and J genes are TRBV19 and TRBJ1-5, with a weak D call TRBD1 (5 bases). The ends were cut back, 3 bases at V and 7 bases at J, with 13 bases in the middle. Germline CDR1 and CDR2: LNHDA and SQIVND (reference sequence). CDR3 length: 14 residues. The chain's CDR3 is CASSIERGGQPQHF. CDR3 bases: TGTGCCAGTAGTATTGAGAGGGGCGGGCAGCCCCAGCATTTT.

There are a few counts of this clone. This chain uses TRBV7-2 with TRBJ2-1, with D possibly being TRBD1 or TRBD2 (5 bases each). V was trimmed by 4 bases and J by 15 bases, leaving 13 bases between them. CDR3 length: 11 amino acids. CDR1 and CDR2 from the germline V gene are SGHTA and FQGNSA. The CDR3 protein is CASSSRDQLFF. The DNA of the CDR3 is TGTGCCAGCAGCTCCCGGGACCAGCTGTTCTTC. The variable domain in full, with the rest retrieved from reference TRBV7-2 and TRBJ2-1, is GAGVSQSPSNKVTEKGKDVELRCDPISGHTALYWYRQSLGQGLEFLIYFQGNSAPDKSGLPSDRFSAERTGGSVSTLTIQRTQQEDSAVYLCASSSRDQLFFGPGTRLTVL.

CDR3 in amino acids: CASSFSSRLNEQFF. CDR3 in DNA: TGTGCCAGCAGCTTTTCGAGTAGACTTAATGAGCAGTTCTTC. The rearrangement links TRBV7-9 to TRBJ2-1, with D uncertain. This CDR3 comprises 14 residues. Trimming left V 3 bases short and J 7 bases short, with 13 bases between. Germline V gives CDR1 SEHNR, CDR2 FQNEAQ (reference sequence).

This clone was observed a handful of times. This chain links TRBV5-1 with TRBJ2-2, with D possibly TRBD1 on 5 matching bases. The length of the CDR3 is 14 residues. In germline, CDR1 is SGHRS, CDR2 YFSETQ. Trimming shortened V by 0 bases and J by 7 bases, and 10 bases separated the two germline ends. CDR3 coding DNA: TGCGCCAGCAGCTTGGACAGGTTGCGCGGGGAGCTGTTTTTT. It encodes CASSLDRLRGELFF. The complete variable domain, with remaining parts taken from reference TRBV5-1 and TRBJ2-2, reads KAGVTQTPRYLIKTRGQQVTLSCSPISGHRSVSWYQQTPGQGLQFLFEYFSETQRNKGNFPGRFSGRQFSNSRSEMNVSTLELGDSALYLCASSLDRLRGELFFGEGSRLTVL.

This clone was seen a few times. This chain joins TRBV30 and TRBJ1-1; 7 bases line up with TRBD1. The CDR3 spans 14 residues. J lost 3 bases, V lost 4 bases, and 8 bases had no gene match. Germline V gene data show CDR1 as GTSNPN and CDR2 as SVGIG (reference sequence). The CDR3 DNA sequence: TGTGCCTGGATGACAGGGTGGAAGGACACTGAAGCTTTCTTT. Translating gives CAWMTGWKDTEAFF. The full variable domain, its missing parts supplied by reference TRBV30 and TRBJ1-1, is SQTIHQWPATLVQPVGSPLSLECTVEGTSNPNLYWYRQAAGRGLQLLFYSVGIGQISSEVPQNLSASRPQDRQFILSSKKLLLSDSGFYLCAWMTGWKDTEAFFGQGTRLTVV.

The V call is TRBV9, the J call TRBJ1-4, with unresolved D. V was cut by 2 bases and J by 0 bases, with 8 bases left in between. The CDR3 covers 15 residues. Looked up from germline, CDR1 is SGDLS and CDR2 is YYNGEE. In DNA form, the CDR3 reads TGTGCCAGCAGCGTCACACCCGCAACTAATGAAAAACTGTTTTTT. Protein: CASSVTPATNEKLFF. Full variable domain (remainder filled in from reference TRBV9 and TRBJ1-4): DSGVTQTPKHLITATGQRVTLRCSPRSGDLSVYWYQQSLDQGLQFLIQYYNGEERAKGNILERFSAQQFPDLHSELNLSSLELGDSALYFCASSVTPATNEKLFFGSGTQLSVL.

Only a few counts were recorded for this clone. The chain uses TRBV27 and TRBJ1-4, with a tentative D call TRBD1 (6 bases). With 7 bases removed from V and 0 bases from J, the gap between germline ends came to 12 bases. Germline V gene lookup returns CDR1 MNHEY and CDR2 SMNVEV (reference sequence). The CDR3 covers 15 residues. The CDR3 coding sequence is TGTGCCAGCACCTCAGGGGAACCAACTAATGAAAAACTGTTTTTT. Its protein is CASTSGEPTNEKLFF.

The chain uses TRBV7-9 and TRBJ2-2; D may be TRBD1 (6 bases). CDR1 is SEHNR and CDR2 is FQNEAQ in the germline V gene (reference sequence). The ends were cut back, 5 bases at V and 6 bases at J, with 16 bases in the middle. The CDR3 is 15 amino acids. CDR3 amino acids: CASSAEPTGSGELFF. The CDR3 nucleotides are TGTGCCAGCAGCGCGGAGCCCACAGGGTCCGGGGAGCTGTTTTTT.

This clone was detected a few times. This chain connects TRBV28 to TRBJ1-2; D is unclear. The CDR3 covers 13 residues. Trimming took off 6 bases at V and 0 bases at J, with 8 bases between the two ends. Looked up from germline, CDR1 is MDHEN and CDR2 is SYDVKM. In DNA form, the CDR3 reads TGTGCCAGCAGACAAAAAGCTAACTATGGCTACACCTTC. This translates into CASRQKANYGYTF.

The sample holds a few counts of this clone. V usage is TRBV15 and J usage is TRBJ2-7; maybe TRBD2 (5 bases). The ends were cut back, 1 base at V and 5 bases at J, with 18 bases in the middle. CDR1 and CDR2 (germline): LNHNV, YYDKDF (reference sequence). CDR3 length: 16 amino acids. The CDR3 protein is CATSRGGLPIVHEQYF. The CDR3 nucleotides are TGTGCCACCAGCAGAGGCGGACTCCCGATCGTCCACGAGCAGTACTTC.

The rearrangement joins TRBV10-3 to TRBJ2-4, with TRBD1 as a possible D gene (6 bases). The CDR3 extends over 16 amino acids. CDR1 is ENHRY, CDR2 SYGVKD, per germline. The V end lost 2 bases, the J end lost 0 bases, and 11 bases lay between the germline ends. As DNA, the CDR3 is TGTGCCATCAGTGAGGGACAGTTGGTAGCCAAAAACATTCAGTACTTC. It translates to CAISEGQLVAKNIQYF.

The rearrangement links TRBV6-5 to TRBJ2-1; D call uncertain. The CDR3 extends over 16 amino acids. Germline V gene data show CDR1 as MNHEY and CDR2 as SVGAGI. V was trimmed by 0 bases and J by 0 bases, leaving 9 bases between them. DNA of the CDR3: TGTGCCAGCAGTTACTCGATTGCCTTCTCCTACAATGAGCAGTTCTTC. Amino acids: CASSYSIAFSYNEQFF.

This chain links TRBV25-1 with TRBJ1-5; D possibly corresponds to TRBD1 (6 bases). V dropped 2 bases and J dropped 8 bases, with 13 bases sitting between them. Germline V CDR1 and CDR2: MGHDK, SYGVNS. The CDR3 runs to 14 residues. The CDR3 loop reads CASSEVGGTEPQHF. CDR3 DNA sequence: TGTGCCAGCAGTGAAGTAGGGGGGACGGAGCCCCAGCATTTT.

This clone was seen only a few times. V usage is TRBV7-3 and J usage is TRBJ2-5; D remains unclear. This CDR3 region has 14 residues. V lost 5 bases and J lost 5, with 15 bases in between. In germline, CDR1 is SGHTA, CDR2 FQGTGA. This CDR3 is CASSPYHGMETQYF. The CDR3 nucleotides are TGTGCCAGCAGCCCATACCACGGCATGGAGACCCAGTACTTC. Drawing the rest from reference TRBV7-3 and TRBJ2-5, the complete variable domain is GAGVSQTPSNKVTEKGKYVELRCDPISGHTALYWYRQSLGQGPEFLIYFQGTGAADDSGLPNDRFFAVRPEGSVSTLKIQRTERGDSAVYLCASSPYHGMETQYFGPGTRLLVL.

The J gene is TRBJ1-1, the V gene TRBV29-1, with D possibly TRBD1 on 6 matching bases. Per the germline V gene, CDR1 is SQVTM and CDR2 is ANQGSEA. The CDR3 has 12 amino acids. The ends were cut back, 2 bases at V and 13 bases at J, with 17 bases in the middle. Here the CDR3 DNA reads TGCAGCGTTGAAATGACAGGAGGGCACGGTTTCTTT. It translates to CSVEMTGGHGFF.